This is a list of T cell receptor beta chains from one sample in a study of T cell responses to AZD1222 COVID-19 vaccine. TCRdb keeps only in-frame clones here, not all; method: immunoSEQ multiplex PCR. The sample has 100,000 to 150,000 clones, just under 95% seen once. The source material was peripheral blood, sampled 28 days after the second AZD1222 dose. The origin of the receptors is an adult who received the AZD1222 COVID-19 vaccine. Each CDR3 is given without its conserved first and last residue. The D gene is left open where the match is weak. The size entry is marked missing in some rows and otherwise reads once, few, many or a size class.

j_gene,v_gene,d_gene,abundance,CDR3aa
TRBJ1-3,TRBV28,NA,few,ATKESGNTIY
TRBJ2-3,TRBV6-4,TRBD2,NA,ASSSGMSTDTQY
TRBJ1-2,TRBV2,TRBD1,NA,ASSAMTGSYGYT
TRBJ1-4,TRBV6-2/TRBV6-3,TRBD1,NA,ASSLDRAVGVGKLF
TRBJ1-5,TRBV5-1,TRBD1,few,ASSLMTGRDQPQH
TRBJ2-1,TRBV7-9,NA,NA,ASSFGSSSYNEQF
TRBJ2-7,TRBV27,NA,NA,ASSLLFEYEQY
TRBJ2-6,TRBV4-3,NA,NA,ASSQERAGFGANVLT
TRBJ2-1,TRBV14,TRBD1,NA,ASTTGTGGYEQF
TRBJ2-2,TRBV7-9,NA,NA,ASRGDGELF
TRBJ2-2,TRBV6-6,NA,NA,ASSYRENTGELF
TRBJ2-7,TRBV19,TRBD1,NA,ASSLSGQGLYEQY
TRBJ1-1,TRBV4-2,NA,NA,ASSHPGTINTEAF
TRBJ2-7,TRBV4-3,TRBD1,few,ASSPQGTGLYEQY
TRBJ2-7,TRBV14,TRBD1,NA,ASSVGGPYEQY
TRBJ1-1,TRBV11-2,NA,NA,ASSLGDADTEAF
TRBJ2-2,TRBV11-3,NA,NA,ASSPGPRRGVGELF
TRBJ1-5,TRBV3-1/TRBV3-2,NA,NA,ASSLQGDQPQH
TRBJ2-1,TRBV7-3,NA,NA,ASSSGRDRSYDEQF
TRBJ1-2,TRBV2,NA,NA,ASSLGGYGYT
TRBJ2-5,TRBV7-3,NA,NA,ASSFGGGQETQY
TRBJ2-7,TRBV4-1,NA,NA,ASSRDSTYEQY
TRBJ1-6,TRBV19,NA,NA,ASSSGIENSPLH
TRBJ2-7,TRBV5-1,NA,NA,ASSLVSHEQY
TRBJ2-2,TRBV3-1/TRBV3-2,NA,NA,ASSPGHSYNTGELF
TRBJ2-5,TRBV5-1,TRBD1,NA,ASSGGQGGRQETQY
TRBJ1-6,TRBV7-2,NA,NA,ASSSDPGRNSPLH
TRBJ2-1,TRBV28,NA,once,ASSPPPPRSSYNEQF
TRBJ2-1,TRBV4-2,TRBD1,NA,ASSLRTGDPYNEQF
TRBJ2-1,TRBV7-3,NA,NA,ASSLRGEYEQF
TRBJ2-1,TRBV4-2,NA,NA,ASSQARDTFNNEQF
TRBJ2-2,TRBV11-3,NA,NA,ASSPRVSTGELF
TRBJ1-5,TRBV6-5,NA,NA,ASGWKSNQPQH
TRBJ2-7,TRBV7-8,TRBD1,NA,ASSSRGTATYEQY
TRBJ2-1,TRBV2,TRBD2,NA,ASSEQTSGSWGEQF
TRBJ1-4,TRBV27,NA,NA,ASSGTVNEKLF
TRBJ2-2,TRBV7-2,NA,few,ASSSLPYTGELF
TRBJ2-7,TRBV19,NA,NA,ASSTQGRTIAYEQY
TRBJ2-7,TRBV18,TRBD2,NA,ASSPLLAGVGEQY
TRBJ1-2,TRBV20-1,NA,once,SASPGKTLNYGYT
TRBJ1-1,TRBV14,NA,NA,ASSQRRSTEAF
TRBJ1-5,TRBV6-2/TRBV6-3,NA,NA,ASSYGDSYSNQPQH
TRBJ1-1,TRBV12-3/TRBV12-4,NA,NA,ASSLALIEAF
TRBJ1-2,TRBV14,NA,NA,ASSQATEGYGYT
TRBJ1-1,TRBV11-3,NA,NA,ASSPYGGGDTEAF
TRBJ2-7,TRBV11-2,TRBD1,NA,ASSLVSRGRGQYEQY
TRBJ1-4,TRBV7-9,TRBD1,NA,ASSFDRDEKLF
TRBJ2-7,TRBV14,NA,NA,ASSRGNSYEQY
TRBJ1-2,TRBV4-3,TRBD1,NA,ASSRSDRGNYGYT
TRBJ2-7,TRBV19,NA,NA,ASSMGMGKYEQY
TRBJ2-1,TRBV28,TRBD2,NA,ASSRREKYEQF
TRBJ2-2,TRBV6-5,NA,NA,ASIGARDGELF
TRBJ2-1,TRBV7-3,NA,NA,ASSLMVENEQF
TRBJ2-3,TRBV7-2,NA,NA,ASSLVLVGTDTQY
TRBJ1-5,TRBV7-2,NA,NA,ASSSQWTVNQPQH